This TCR beta chain was recorded in a study of T cells in Graves' hyperthyroidism and ophthalmopathy (dated by TCRdb to between 2018 and 2021). Background on the whole study: Peripheral blood was collected at initial diagnosis, before any treatment. TCR V-J signatures able to tell the groups apart were searched for in a discovery cohort of some 100 patients, of whom around 43 had Graves' ophthalmopathy and 57 had stable Graves' hyperthyroidism. An independent validation cohort of fewer than 20 hyperthyroidism patients and more than 15 patients who later progressed to ophthalmopathy tested prospective prediction of ophthalmopathy. For training and testing, the roughly 93 patients in the discovery cohort were randomly divided in a 7:3 ratio. In addition, the study compared T-cell repertoires in thyroid tissue and in blood from about 6 Graves' hyperthyroidism patients. After sampling, hyperthyroidism patients received methimazole starting at 30 mg daily, and ophthalmopathy patients received high-dose intravenous methylprednisolone. According to the paper, TCR Vbeta CDR3 sequencing was carried out on over 130 peripheral blood samples, which came from fewer than 50 ophthalmopathy, 75 to 80 hyperthyroidism and some 17 progressor patients. Overall study outcomes, separate from this receptor: Most expanded thyroid clonotypes (frequency above 0.001) were also detected in blood, a finding suggesting that blood repertoires may reflect thyroid immune responses. In validation, progression to ophthalmopathy was predicted by the model with nearly 71% sensitivity and 72% to 80% specificity, a median of about 6 months before onset. Ophthalmopathy was separated from stable hyperthyroidism by a 13 V-J signature model, with roughly 88% sensitivity and approximately 84% specificity obtained in cross-validation and 80%/75% obtained in testing. No statistical method was used to fix the sample size in advance, and group allocation was not hidden from the investigators.

A patient counted as having stable Graves' hyperthyroidism if no progression to ophthalmopathy occurred over 18 months of follow-up. Hyperthyroidism patients were newly diagnosed, with disease duration under 2 months, and aged 18 to 65 years. The study excluded patients with uncontrolled infections, other autoimmune diseases, pregnancy or lactation. Clinical symptoms, serum thyroxine and TRAb, thyroid ultrasound, and orbital computed tomography formed the basis for the diagnoses. PBMCs were isolated from approximately 10 ml of fresh peripheral blood by Ficoll-Paque density gradient centrifugation. Total RNA was extracted with Trizol reagent, and quality was checked on an Agilent 2100 Bioanalyzer. Notes on this clonotype: The antigen it recognizes is unknown. Base qualities are not at hand, and no much larger clone is one base apart.

Germline trimming amounts to 0 bases on V and 6 bases on J, with 4 as the count of junction bases outside the gene matches. The germline V gene (reference sequence) supplies CDR1 PRHDT and CDR2 FYEKMQ. From cysteine to phenylalanine, the CDR3 is 14 amino acids long. The CDR3 DNA has 42 bases and is translated from base 1. Amplification of TCR beta CDR3 regions was carried out from RNA transcripts. For the first round of RT-PCR on the TCR CDR3, the HTBI primer set was used together with the Qiagen OneStep RT-PCR kit. The libraries were constructed in a second round of multiplex PCR and then size-selected and purified. Libraries were sequenced paired-end with 100 bp reads on an Illumina HiSeq2000. Under the source paper's analysis protocol: Raw data were processed with SOAPnuke, discarding reads with adapters, uncalled bases, mean Phred below 15, or no exact constant-primer or identifier match. High-quality paired reads were merged using COPE v1.2.5, and each unique nucleotide sequence was defined as a clonotype. MiTCR v1.1 was used to align the clonotypes against IMGT TRBV, TRBD and TRBJ reference segments. The analysis was restricted to V-J combinations with a frequency above 0.0001, which together covered 99% to 99.2% of the repertoires. A TCS score was defined as the ratio of F50 (clonal expansion) to E x V (chaos), with BLOSUM62-based TCRdist applied between CDR3 peptides within each V-J. Welch's t-statistics and random forest reduced 514 V-J features to 13, which were used in a naive Bayes classifier (R e1071). TCRdb's own reprocessing of the public reads used fastp at Q25 and MiXCR and kept productive beta chains. Merged by CDR3 protein, the rows form single entries marked with the most common genes and DNA. The V and J calls and clone size come from TCRdb's table, not from the authors' own analysis. The sample table shows about 420,000 distinct CDR3 sequences, and about 15% are seen once. Together, the top ten hold approximately 7.5% of the sample.

The rearrangement joined TRBV13 to TRBJ2-5, with TRBD1 matching 7 junction bases. The origin of this receptor is a woman aged 18-30 years with Graves' hyperthyroidism. Sequenced input: blood. CDR3 region: CASSLGRGLKTQYF. The DNA sequence follows: TGTGCCAGCAGCTTAGGTAGGGGGCTGAAGACCCAGTACTTC.